The sequence of this T cell receptor (beta chain) was determined in a study of blood T cell repertoires in COVID-19. For the study at large: Sites in the United States, Italy and Spain provided acute and convalescent COVID-19 samples. Nucleic acid was either cDNA or gDNA, and it came from T cells, B-cell-depleted T cells, or PBMCs.

Study processing details: Estimates of nucleated cell counts were drawn from the amplification of reference gene primers. The method was immunoSEQ multiplex PCR; TCRdb's version includes in-frame clones alone and lacks a portion of them. Clone size and the V and J calls come from that table; the DNA yielded D and trimming. Counted here are under 200,000 clones, more than 85% occurring once; the ten biggest clones make up 2% to 2.5%. V gave up 0 bases and J gave up 4 bases, with 22 bases separating them. Germline CDR1 and CDR2: SGHTA and FQGNSA. The CDR3 sequence is 19 residues long. The rearrangement joins TRBV7-2 to TRBJ2-1, with D possibly TRBD1 on 5 matching bases. The sequencing sample was made of peripheral blood. The clonotype comes from an older man with active or convalescent COVID-19. The CDR3 DNA sequence: TGTGCCAGCAGCTTAGCGCTCCCAATGGTGGCAGGGAAGTACAATGAGCAGTTCTTC. As protein: CASSLALPMVAGKYNEQFF.